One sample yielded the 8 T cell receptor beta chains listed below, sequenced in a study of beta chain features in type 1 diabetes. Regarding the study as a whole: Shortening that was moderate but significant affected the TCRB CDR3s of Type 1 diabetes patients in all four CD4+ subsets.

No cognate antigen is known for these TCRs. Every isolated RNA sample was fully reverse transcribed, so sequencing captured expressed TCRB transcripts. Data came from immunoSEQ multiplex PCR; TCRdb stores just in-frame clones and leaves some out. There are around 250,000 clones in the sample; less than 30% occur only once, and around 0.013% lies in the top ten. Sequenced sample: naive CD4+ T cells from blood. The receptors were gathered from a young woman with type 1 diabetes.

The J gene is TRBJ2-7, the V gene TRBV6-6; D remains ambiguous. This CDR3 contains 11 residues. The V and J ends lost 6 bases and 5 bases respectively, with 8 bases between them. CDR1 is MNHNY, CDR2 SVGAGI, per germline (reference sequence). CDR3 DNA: TGTGCCAGCAGCCCGAGGAACGAGCAGTACTTC. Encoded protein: CASSPRNEQYF.

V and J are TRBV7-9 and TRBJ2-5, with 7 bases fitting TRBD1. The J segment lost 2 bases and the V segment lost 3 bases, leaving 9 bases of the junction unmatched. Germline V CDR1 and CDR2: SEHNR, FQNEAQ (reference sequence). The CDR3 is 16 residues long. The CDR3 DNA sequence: TGTGCCAGCAGCTTCCCCTTTGGACAGGCTCAAGAGACCCAGTACTTC. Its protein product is CASSFPFGQAQETQYF.

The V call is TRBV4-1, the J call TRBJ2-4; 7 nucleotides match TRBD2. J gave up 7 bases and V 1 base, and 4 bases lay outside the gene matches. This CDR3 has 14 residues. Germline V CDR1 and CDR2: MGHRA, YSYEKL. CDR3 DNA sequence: TGCGCCAGCAGCCAAGTCGAACTAGCGAACATTCAGTACTTC. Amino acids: CASSQVELANIQYF.

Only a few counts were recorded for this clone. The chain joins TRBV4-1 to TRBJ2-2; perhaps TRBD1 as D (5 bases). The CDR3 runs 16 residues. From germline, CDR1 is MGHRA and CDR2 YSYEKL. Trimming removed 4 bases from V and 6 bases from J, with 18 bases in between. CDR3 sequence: CASSPGAQGGSGELFF. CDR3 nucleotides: TGCGCCAGCAGCCCCGGTGCCCAGGGTGGCTCCGGGGAGCTGTTTTTT.

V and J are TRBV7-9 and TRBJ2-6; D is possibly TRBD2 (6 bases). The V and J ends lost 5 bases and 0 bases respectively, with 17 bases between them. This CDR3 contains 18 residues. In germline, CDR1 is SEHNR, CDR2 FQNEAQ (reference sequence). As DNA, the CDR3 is TGTGCCAGCAGCGAACAAACCGGGGGAAACTCTGGGGCCAACGTCCTGACTTTC. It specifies CASSEQTGGNSGANVLTF.

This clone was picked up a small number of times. The CDR3 reads CATGTGEIYEQFF. The CDR3 bases are TGTGCCACCGGGACAGGTGAAATCTATGAGCAGTTCTTC. This chain joins TRBV7-8 and TRBJ2-1, with 8 nucleotides matching TRBD1. The V gene end was trimmed by 10 bases and the J gene end by 8 bases; junction bases not matched to a gene: 10. The germline CDR1 and CDR2 sequences are SGHVS and FQNEAQ. This CDR3 is 13 amino acids long.

The CDR3 DNA is TGCGCCAGCAGCCCCCGGGACAGGGGGGACGAGCAGTACTTC. This translates into CASSPRDRGDEQYF. This chain uses TRBV5-1 with TRBJ2-7; 11 nucleotides agree with TRBD1. The germline CDR1 and CDR2 sequences are SGHRS and YFSETQ. There are 14 residues in the CDR3. V was pared by 4 bases and J by 5 bases, with 5 bases of the junction left unmatched.

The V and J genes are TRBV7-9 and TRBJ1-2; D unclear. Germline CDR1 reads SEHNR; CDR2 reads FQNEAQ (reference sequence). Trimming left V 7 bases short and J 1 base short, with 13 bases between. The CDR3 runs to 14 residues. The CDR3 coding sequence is TGTGCCAGCACCAACACAATCCTTAACTATGGCTACACCTTC. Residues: CASTNTILNYGYTF.